This T cell receptor (beta chain) was captured in a study of vaccination and CD4 T cells after COVID-19. The treatment denotes: roughly ten-day PBMC culture with coronavirus spike peptide pools or control peptides (ViraFEST assay). An Oncomine TCR Beta short-read assay was used to sequence the DNA from cultured CD4+ T cells. TCRdb independently ran MiXCR on the PCR reads; one entry per CDR3 protein. This sample yields under 15,000 distinct CDR3 sequences, of which 40% to 60% are seen a single time; more than 15% belongs to the top ten. General observations from the study: Going from about 20 to 38, median SARS-CoV-2-reactive clonotypes did not rise significantly.

This clonotype was recorded a few times. Its matching antigen is unknown. Specimen: CD4+ T cells from blood, cultured in vitro. This sequence originates from a human donor who had recovered from COVID-19.

The CDR3 protein is CASSLGFIGRASKTQYF. In DNA form, the CDR3 reads TGTGCCAGCAGCTTAGGCTTTATCGGGAGGGCCTCTAAGACCCAGTACTTC. The chain carries TRBV7-8 and TRBJ2-5; 8 bases are shared with TRBD2. The CDR3 extends over 17 amino acids. Germline values: CDR1 SGHVS, CDR2 FQNEAQ. V lost 1 base to trimming and J lost 6 bases; unmatched junction nucleotides: 13.